These 27 T cell receptor beta chains were all obtained from the same sample, sequenced in a study of PD-1 blockade in classical Hodgkin lymphoma. Using immunoSEQ multiplex PCR, the repertoire was profiled, and TCRdb retains in-frame clones only, with some absent. Among 110,000 or so clones, over 85% were seen once, and the ten largest hold 15% to 20%. Specified time point: cycle 4 day 1 (C4D1), after 5 to 7 weeks of nivolumab. With no exception, relapse followed autologous stem cell transplantation in all patients, and brentuximab vedotin exposure varied. Sequencing used peripheral blood mononuclear cells (PBMCs), obtained before the fourth cycle of nivolumab. These receptors originate from a human donor with classical Hodgkin lymphoma.

CDR3 DNA: TGTGCCAGTAGTATACTAACGGGAGGGCCACCAGATACGCAGTATTTT. Its translation: CASSILTGGPPDTQYF. V is TRBV19 and J is TRBJ2-3, with 8 bases lining up with TRBD2. The length of the CDR3 is 16 residues. Trimming took 2 bases from V and 4 from J; bases not matched to a gene: 8. Per germline, CDR1 LNHDA and CDR2 SQIVND (reference sequence).

This chain joins TRBV2 and TRBJ1-5; perhaps TRBD1 as D (5 bases). This CDR3 has 16 residues. The germline V gene has CDR1 SNHLY and CDR2 FYNNEI. Trimming shortened V by 4 bases and J by 5 bases, and 18 bases separated the two germline ends. The CDR3 is CASSVRAGSSYQPQHF. The CDR3 DNA follows: TGTGCCAGCAGTGTTAGGGCAGGGAGTTCCTATCAGCCCCAGCATTTT.

The V gene is TRBV4-1, the J gene TRBJ1-1; D is unresolved. Germline CDR1 is MGHRA and CDR2 is YSYEKL. The CDR3 is 14 residues long. The V end was cut by 1 base, the J end by 0 bases, with 6 bases between. CDR3 residues: CASSQAQVNTEAFF. The CDR3 nucleotides are TGCGCCAGCAGCCAAGCCCAGGTGAACACTGAAGCTTTCTTT.

V gene TRBV28 combines with J gene TRBJ2-5, with 11 nucleotides matching TRBD2. The CDR3 contains 15 residues. Losses at the gene ends were 3 bases for V and 5 bases for J; bases not matched to a gene: 5. CDR1 MDHEN and CDR2 SYDVKM come from the germline V gene. This CDR3 is CASSLLAGGGETQYF. In nucleotides, the CDR3 is TGTGCCAGCAGTTTGTTAGCGGGAGGGGGTGAGACCCAGTACTTC.

The V call is TRBV10-2, the J call TRBJ2-2; D is possibly TRBD1 or TRBD2 (5 bases each). The V end lost 3 bases, the J end lost 6 bases, and 14 bases lay between the germline ends. CDR1 is WSHSY and CDR2 is SAAADI in the germline V gene. The CDR3 is 15 residues long. The CDR3 DNA reads as TGCGCCAGCAGTGATTCGGGGTTAGGGGCCGGGGAGCTGTTTTTT. It encodes CASSDSGLGAGELFF.

The chain is built from TRBV27 and TRBJ2-7; perhaps D is TRBD1 or TRBD2 (5 bases each). Germline V gives CDR1 MNHEY, CDR2 SMNVEV (reference sequence). The CDR3 totals 14 residues. Trimming left V 5 bases short and J 0 bases short, with 11 bases between. CDR3 residues: CASSLGTPSYEQYF. CDR3 DNA: TGTGCCAGCAGTCTGGGGACCCCCTCCTACGAGCAGTACTTC.

The table lists this clone with a few counts. The chain has TRBV27 and TRBJ1-2; D is unclear. Deletions cut 6 bases from V and 2 bases from J, with 13 bases between. The CDR3 covers 14 residues. The germline CDR1 and CDR2 sequences are MNHEY and SMNVEV (reference sequence). DNA of the CDR3: TGTGCCAGCAGCCCCCTATCGGACAACTATGGCTACACCTTC. Residues: CASSPLSDNYGYTF.

The V gene is TRBV5-6, the J gene TRBJ2-6, with D possibly being TRBD1 (5 bases). With 5 bases removed from V and 0 bases from J, the gap between germline ends came to 9 bases. The CDR3 spans 15 residues. From germline, CDR1 is SGHDT and CDR2 YYEEEE. The DNA of the CDR3 is TGTGCCAGCAGTCCAGGGCTCTCTGGGGCCAACGTCCTGACTTTC. It encodes CASSPGLSGANVLTF. The entire variable domain, with the rest obtained from reference TRBV5-6 and TRBJ2-6, is as follows: DAGVTQSPTHLIKTRGQQVTLRCSPKSGHDTVSWYQQALGQGPQFIFQYYEEEERQRGNFPDRFSGHQFPNYSSELNVNALLLGDSALYLCASSPGLSGANVLTFGAGSRLTVL.

Comments on this clone: The junction shows a germline mismatch at one end, possibly a read error. The chain uses TRBV4-3 and TRBJ2-7; 8 bases map to TRBD2. Germline lookup yields CDR1 LGHNA and CDR2 YSLEER. The CDR3 is made up of 15 amino acids. The CDR3 sequence is CASSLGLAQTYEQHF. The CDR3 DNA reads TGCGCCAGCAGCCTCGGACTAGCTCAAACCTACGAGCAGCACTTC.

This clone turned up a few times. V usage is TRBV7-2 and J usage is TRBJ1-2; D may be TRBD1 (6 bases). V lost 8 bases and J lost 4, with 14 bases in between. The CDR3 spans 13 residues. Germline V gives CDR1 SGHTA, CDR2 FQGNSA. CDR3 DNA sequence: TGTGCCAGCGCTATCGGACAGAGCTATGGCTACACCTTC. This encodes CASAIGQSYGYTF.

The chain is built from TRBV13 and TRBJ2-7; TRBD1 is a possible D gene (6 bases). The CDR3 is 14 residues long. From germline, CDR1 is PRHDT and CDR2 FYEKMQ (reference sequence). Trimming cost V 1 base and J 5 bases, with 12 bases left between them. The chain's CDR3 is CASSLDRVRNEQYF. The CDR3 coding sequence is TGTGCCAGCAGCTTAGACAGGGTAAGGAACGAGCAGTACTTC.

This clone was found once. This chain joins TRBV5-4 and TRBJ2-7; maybe TRBD2 (5 bases). The ends were cut back, 2 bases at V and 0 bases at J, with 12 bases in the middle. CDR1 and CDR2 (germline): SGHNT, YYREEE (reference sequence). This CDR3 has 15 amino acids. CDR3 amino acids: CASSFKPGSSYEQYF. For the CDR3, the DNA is TGTGCCAGCAGCTTCAAACCGGGGAGCTCCTACGAGCAGTACTTC.

CDR3 DNA: TGTGCCAGCAGTTTCCGGGACCGAGAAAGTTCCGGCTACACCTTC. Translating it yields CASSFRDRESSGYTF. The genes are TRBV28 and TRBJ1-2; the D gene is possibly TRBD1 (5 bases). The CDR3 spans 15 residues. In germline, CDR1 is MDHEN, CDR2 SYDVKM. Trimming removed 3 bases at V and 8 bases at J, with 19 bases between.

In this sample, this clone turned up once. V and J are TRBV30 and TRBJ2-7; D possibly corresponds to TRBD2 (5 bases). Looked up from germline, CDR1 is GTSNPN and CDR2 is SVGIG (reference sequence). Trimming cost V 2 bases and J 1 base, with 15 bases left between them. The CDR3 loop spans 15 amino acids. The CDR3 sequence: CAWSTWEPRSYEQYF. The DNA for the CDR3 is TGTGCCTGGAGTACTTGGGAGCCTAGGTCCTACGAGCAGTACTTC. Together with reference TRBV30 and TRBJ2-7, the CDR3 gives the full variable domain: SQTIHQWPATLVQPVGSPLSLECTVEGTSNPNLYWYRQAAGRGLQLLFYSVGIGQISSEVPQNLSASRPQDRQFILSSKKLLLSDSGFYLCAWSTWEPRSYEQYFGPGTRLTVT.

J is TRBJ2-7 and V is TRBV21-1. TRBV21-1 is labeled a pseudogene. This CDR3 is built from 16 residues. CDR3 region: CASSKFKAKGPYEQYF. CDR3 bases: TGTGCCAGCAGCAAATTTAAGGCGAAAGGGCCCTACGAGCAGTACTTC.

CDR3 coding DNA: TGTGCCAGTAGTATAGATCCTCGGGGGAATCAGCCCCAGCATTTT. The encoded protein is CASSIDPRGNQPQHF. The V call is TRBV19, the J call TRBJ1-5, with D possibly TRBD1 on 5 matching bases. This CDR3 spans 15 amino acids. Trimming shortened V by 0 bases and J by 4 bases, and 10 bases separated the two germline ends. Per the germline V gene, CDR1 is LNHDA and CDR2 is SQIVND (reference sequence).

This clone has just a few counts. V gene TRBV7-9 combines with J gene TRBJ2-1; a weak D match, TRBD2 (6 bases). The CDR3 has 13 residues. Germline V CDR1 and CDR2: SEHNR, FQNEAQ (reference sequence). The V end lost 3 bases, the J end lost 7 bases, and 10 bases lay between the germline ends. CDR3 amino acids: CASSFGRGNEQFF. CDR3 nucleotides: TGTGCCAGCAGCTTCGGGAGAGGGAATGAGCAGTTCTTC.

V usage is TRBV27 and J usage is TRBJ2-7; D may correspond to TRBD1 or TRBD2 (5 bases each). Trimming stripped 6 bases from V and 0 bases from J, with 18 bases between. The CDR3 covers 16 residues. The germline gives CDR1 MNHEY, CDR2 SMNVEV (reference sequence). The CDR3 DNA follows: TGTGCCAGCAGCCGCACTTGGGGGAGCAGCTCCTACGAGCAGTACTTC. Translation: CASSRTWGSSSYEQYF.

This clone has just one count. This chain connects TRBV4-3 to TRBJ2-7, with TRBD1 matching over 10 bases. The CDR3 runs 17 residues. The V segment lost 1 base and the J segment 2 bases; nucleotides outside the gene matches: 8. CDR1 LGHNA and CDR2 YSLEER come from the germline V gene. The CDR3 here is CASSQATGTGVTYEQYF. Written as DNA, the CDR3 is TGCGCCAGCAGCCAAGCTACCGGGACAGGGGTAACCTACGAGCAGTACTTC.

This clone was found a few times. The identical CDR3 is also encoded by other nucleotide sequences in the sample. The gene calls are TRBV11-2 and TRBJ1-2; D call uncertain. CDR1 SGHAT and CDR2 FQNNGV come from the germline V gene. V was pared by 1 base and J by 4 bases, with 7 bases between. This CDR3 has 13 amino acids. The chain's CDR3 is CASSLGAGYGYTF. For the CDR3, the DNA is TGTGCCAGCAGCTTAGGGGCAGGCTATGGCTACACCTTC.

V is TRBV2 and J is TRBJ1-4, with D possibly being TRBD1 (5 bases). Between the trimmed V and J ends, which lost 5 bases and 6 bases, there was a span of 16 bases. From germline, CDR1 is SNHLY and CDR2 FYNNEI. The CDR3 spans 15 residues. CDR3 amino acids: CASSNQDGGDEKLFF. CDR3 nucleotides: TGTGCCAGCAGTAACCAGGACGGAGGGGATGAAAAACTGTTTTTT.

V and J are TRBV11-2 and TRBJ2-2, with TRBD2 matching 8 bases. Germline V gene lookup returns CDR1 SGHAT and CDR2 FQNNGV. After removal of 5 bases from V and 8 bases from J, the junction contained 10 bases not matched to a gene. The CDR3 extends over 15 amino acids. CDR3 sequence (DNA): TGTGCCAGCAGCCCCAGCGGGAGAAGTACGGGGGAGCTGTTTTTT. It yields the protein CASSPSGRSTGELFF.

V is TRBV19 and J is TRBJ2-5; TRBD1 aligns across 9 bases. The CDR3 totals 15 residues. V trimming: 3 bases; J trimming: 10 bases; junction bases outside the gene matches: 12. Germline V gives CDR1 LNHDA, CDR2 SQIVND (reference sequence). The CDR3 spells CASSMMIRTGVDQYF. The CDR3 DNA reads as TGTGCCAGTAGTATGATGATCAGGACAGGGGTTGACCAGTACTTC.

The chain has TRBV19 and TRBJ2-2, with unresolved D. V lost 7 bases, J lost 5 bases, and 17 bases lay in between. From germline, CDR1 is LNHDA and CDR2 SQIVND (reference sequence). The CDR3 is 15 amino acids. CDR3 DNA sequence: TGTGCCAGTAAGGACCCGGCGCTGACGACCGGGGAGCTGTTTTTT. It yields the protein CASKDPALTTGELFF.

This clone was seen only a few times. V usage is TRBV4-3 and J usage is TRBJ1-1; D gene unclear. The V gene's germline CDR1 is LGHNA and CDR2 YSLEER. V was shortened by 1 base and J by 2 bases, with 8 bases between the two germline ends. This CDR3 region has 14 residues. The CDR3 region has the DNA TGCGCCAGCAGCCAAGCTCCAGGAAACACTGAAGCTTTCTTT. It is translated as CASSQAPGNTEAFF.

The V and J genes are TRBV28 and TRBJ1-5; the D is unclear. This CDR3 region has 15 residues. Trimming took 3 bases from V and 0 from J, leaving 9 bases between them. Looked up from germline, CDR1 is MDHEN and CDR2 is SYDVKM. In DNA form, the CDR3 reads TGTGCCAGCAGTTTCTGGCCAGATAGCAATCAGCCCCAGCATTTT. It translates to CASSFWPDSNQPQHF.

The chain has TRBV10-3 and TRBJ1-2; 10 bases are a match to TRBD1. Germline trimming cut 0 bases from V and 5 bases from J; bases unmatched to any gene: 0. The length of the CDR3 is 14 residues. The germline V gene encodes CDR1 ENHRY and CDR2 SYGVKD. The chain's CDR3 is CAISESGQGYGYTF. The CDR3 DNA reads as TGTGCCATCAGTGAGTCGGGACAGGGGTATGGCTACACCTTC.